Presented here are 7 T cell receptor beta chains from one specimen sequenced in a study of T cell changes during pregnancy in multiple sclerosis. The method was immunoSEQ multiplex PCR; TCRdb's version includes in-frame clones alone and lacks a portion of them. The sample has about 45,000 clones; approximately 96% are singletons. Material: peripheral blood, obtained in the second trimester of pregnancy. The receptor source for this set is a female donor with multiple sclerosis, enrolled in a pregnancy study.

As regards this clone: Germline is not matched at one junction end, which may reflect a read error. This chain connects TRBV7-4 to TRBJ2-7, with 8 nucleotides matching TRBD1. Per germline, CDR1 SGHVT and CDR2 SQSDAQ. CDR3 length: 14 amino acids. CDR3 sequence (DNA): TGTGCCAGCAGATTAGGACAGGGTGGCTACGAGCAGTACTTC. This sequence encodes CASRLGQGGYEQYF.

CDR3: CASSLNPGVGYTF. CDR3 nucleotide sequence: TGTGCCAGCAGCTTAAATCCCGGGGTTGGCTACACCTTC. This sequence joins TRBV7-3 and TRBJ1-2; D not certain. This CDR3 has 13 amino acids. V shed 1 base and J shed 7 bases, with 10 bases lying between them. Germline lookup yields CDR1 SGHTA and CDR2 FQGTGA.

The CDR3 sequence: CAWISGTRSYGYTF. CDR3 DNA: TGTGCCTGGATCTCCGGGACACGGAGCTATGGCTACACCTTC. The chain couples TRBV30 to TRBJ1-2; weak D call: TRBD1 (6 bases). Deletions cut 4 bases from V and 4 bases from J, with 16 bases between. The CDR3 consists of 14 residues. The V gene's germline CDR1 is GTSNPN and CDR2 SVGIG (reference sequence).

The chain joins TRBV7-9 to TRBJ2-6; D remains ambiguous. Trimming left V 1 base short and J 4 bases short, with 8 bases between. The germline V gene has CDR1 SEHNR and CDR2 FQNEAQ (reference sequence). The CDR3 loop spans 15 amino acids. CDR3 sequence (DNA): TGTGCCAGCAGCTTAGGCGCTACCGGGGCCAACGTCCTGACTTTC. Translating gives CASSLGATGANVLTF.

The chain couples TRBV5-5 to TRBJ1-3; 7 bases map to TRBD1. The CDR3 is 16 residues long. The trim removed 4 bases at V and 0 bases at J, leaving 7 bases unmatched. The germline V gene encodes CDR1 SGHKS and CDR2 YYEKEE (reference sequence). The chain's CDR3 is CASSGGTALSGNTIYF. The DNA of the CDR3 is TGTGCCAGCAGCGGCGGGACAGCTCTCTCTGGAAACACCATATATTTT. Looking up the rest from reference TRBV5-5 and TRBJ1-3 gives the full variable domain: DAGVTQSPTHLIKTRGQQVTLRCSPISGHKSVSWYQQVLGQGPQFIFQYYEKEERGRGNFPDRFSARQFPNYSSELNVNALLLGDSALYLCASSGGTALSGNTIYFGEGSWLTVV.

CDR3 in DNA: TGTGCCATCAGTGAGAGGGGACGGGAGAGACTGACCTACAATGAGCAGTTCTTC. This gives the protein CAISERGRERLTYNEQFF. The J gene is TRBJ2-1, the V gene TRBV10-3, with D perhaps matching TRBD2 (6 bases). The CDR3 spans 18 residues. Per the germline V gene, CDR1 is ENHRY and CDR2 is SYGVKD. V was trimmed by 2 bases and J by 2 bases, leaving 19 bases between them.

The rearrangement joins TRBV18 to TRBJ1-1; 7 nucleotides agree with TRBD1. V was pared by 5 bases and J by 0 bases, with 3 bases of the junction left unmatched. Germline lookup yields CDR1 KGHSH and CDR2 LQKENI. CDR3 size: 14 residues. CDR3 residues: CASSTTGMNTEAFF. The CDR3 region has the DNA TGTGCCAGCTCAACGACAGGGATGAACACTGAAGCTTTCTTT.